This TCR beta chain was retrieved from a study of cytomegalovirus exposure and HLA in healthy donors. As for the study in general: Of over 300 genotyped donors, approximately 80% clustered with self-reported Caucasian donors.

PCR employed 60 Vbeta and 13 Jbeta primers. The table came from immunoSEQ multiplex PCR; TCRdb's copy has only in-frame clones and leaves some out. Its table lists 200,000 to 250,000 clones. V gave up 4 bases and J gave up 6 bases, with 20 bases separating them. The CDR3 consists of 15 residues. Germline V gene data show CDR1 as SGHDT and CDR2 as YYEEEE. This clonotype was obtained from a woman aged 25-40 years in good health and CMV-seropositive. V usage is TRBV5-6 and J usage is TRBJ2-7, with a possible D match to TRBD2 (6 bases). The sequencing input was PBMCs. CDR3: CASSTGLGGWGEQYF. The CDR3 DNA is TGTGCCAGCAGCACGGGCCTCGGGGGTTGGGGCGAGCAGTACTTC.